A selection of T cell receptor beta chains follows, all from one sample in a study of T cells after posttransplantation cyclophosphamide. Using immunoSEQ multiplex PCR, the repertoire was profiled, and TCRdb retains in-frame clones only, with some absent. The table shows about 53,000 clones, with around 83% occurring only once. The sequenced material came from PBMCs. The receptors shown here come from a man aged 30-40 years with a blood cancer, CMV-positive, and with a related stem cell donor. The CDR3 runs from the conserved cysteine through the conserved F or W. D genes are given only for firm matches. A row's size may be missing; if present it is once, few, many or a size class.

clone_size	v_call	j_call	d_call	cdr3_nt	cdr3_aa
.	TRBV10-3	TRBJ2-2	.	TGTGCCATCAGCGGACTGGCTGGGAGTCGCGCCGGGGAGCTGTTTTTT	CAISGLAGSRAGELFF
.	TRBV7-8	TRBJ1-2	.	TGTGCCAGCAGCTTAGATTCCCTTGATGGCTACACCTTC	CASSLDSLDGYTF
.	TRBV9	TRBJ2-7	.	TGTGCCAGCAGCGTAGGACATTTAGACTACGAGCAGTACTTC	CASSVGHLDYEQYF
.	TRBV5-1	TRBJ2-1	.	TGCGCCAGCAGCTTGGACAGCTCCTACAATGAGCAGTTCTTC	CASSLDSSYNEQFF
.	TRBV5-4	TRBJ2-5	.	TGTGCCAGCAGCCGCGGTGAGACCCAGTACTTC	CASSRGETQYF
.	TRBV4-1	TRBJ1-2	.	TGCGCCAGCAGCCAAGGAGACAGATACTATGGCTACACCTTC	CASSQGDRYYGYTF
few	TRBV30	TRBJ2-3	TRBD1	TGTGCCTGGAGTGTAGGGGGCAGTAGGGATACGCAGTATTTT	CAWSVGGSRDTQYF
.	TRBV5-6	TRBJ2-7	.	TGTGCCAGCAGCCGCCGGGACACCCGGACCTACGAGCAGTACTTC	CASSRRDTRTYEQYF
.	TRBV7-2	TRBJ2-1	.	TGTGCCAGCAGCTTATGGGGGCGGGAGAGGGATGAGCAGTTCTTC	CASSLWGRERDEQFF
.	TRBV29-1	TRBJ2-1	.	TGCAGCGTTGCAACTTCCTACAATGAGCAGTTCTTC	CSVATSYNEQFF
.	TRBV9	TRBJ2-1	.	TGTGCCAGCAGCGTAGGGCCCTACAGGTACAATGAGCAGTTCTTC	CASSVGPYRYNEQFF
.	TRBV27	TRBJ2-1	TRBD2	TGTGCCAGCAGTCAAGTAGCGGGCTCCTACAATGAGCAGTTCTTC	CASSQVAGSYNEQFF
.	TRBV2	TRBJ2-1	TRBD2	TGTGCCAGCAGTGAGAGAAATAGCGGGAGGGACGAGCAGTTCTTC	CASSERNSGRDEQFF
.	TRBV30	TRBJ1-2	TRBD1	TGTGCCTGGAGGGGGGGACAGGGCAACTATGGCTACACCTTC	CAWRGGQGNYGYTF
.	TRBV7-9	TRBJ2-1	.	TGTGCCAGCAGCTTACAGGTTTGGGGGGATGAGCAGTTCTTC	CASSLQVWGDEQFF
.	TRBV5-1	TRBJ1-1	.	TGCGCCAGCAATGCAATCGGGGGTTCTAGTAACACTGAAGCTTTCTTT	CASNAIGGSSNTEAFF
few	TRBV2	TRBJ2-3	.	TGTGCCAGCACCGCCCGTAAGGGGATCACAGATACGCAGTATTTT	CASTARKGITDTQYF
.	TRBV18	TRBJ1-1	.	TGTGCCAGCTCACCCCCCACGCGGGGGTTTTACACTGAAGCTTTCTTT	CASSPPTRGFYTEAFF
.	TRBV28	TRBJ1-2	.	TGTGCCAGCAGTCTCCCCCCCACCTTC	CASSLPPTF
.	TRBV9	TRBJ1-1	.	TGTGCCAGCAGCTTGAGTTGGAACACTGAAGCTTTCTTT	CASSLSWNTEAFF
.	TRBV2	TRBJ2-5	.	TGTGCCAGCAGCTTAGAAGAGACCCAGTACTTC	CASSLEETQYF
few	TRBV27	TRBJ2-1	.	TGTGCCAGCAGTTTACTAGACGGGAGTACCTACTACAATGAGCAGTTCTTC	CASSLLDGSTYYNEQFF
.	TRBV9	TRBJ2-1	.	TGTGCCAGCAGCGCCTCGGGAGTATCCTACAATGAGCAGTTCTTC	CASSASGVSYNEQFF
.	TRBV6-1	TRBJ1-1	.	TGTGCCAGCAGTGAAGGCTGGGGAGGGAACACTGAAGCTTTCTTT	CASSEGWGGNTEAFF
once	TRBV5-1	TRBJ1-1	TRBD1	TGCGCCAGCAGCTTGGTGGGACAGACACCTCTAAAGGACACTGAAGCTTTCTTT	CASSLVGQTPLKDTEAFF
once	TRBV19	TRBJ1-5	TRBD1	TGTGCCAGTACCTTAACCGGACAGGGGAGCAATCAGCCCCAGCATTTT	CASTLTGQGSNQPQHF
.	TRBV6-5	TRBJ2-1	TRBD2	TGTGCCAGCGCATTCCGGACTAGCGGGAGCTTTGAGCAGTTCTTC	CASAFRTSGSFEQFF
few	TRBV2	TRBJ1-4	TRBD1	TGTGCCAGCAGCAGGTCAGGGGGAGATGAAAAACTGTTTTTT	CASSRSGGDEKLFF
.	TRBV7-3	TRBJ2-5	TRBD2	TGTGCCAGCAGCTTAATACCCGGGGGGGAGACCCAGTACTTC	CASSLIPGGETQYF
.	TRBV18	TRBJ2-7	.	TGTGCCAGCTCAAACCGGGAATTACTCTACGAGCAGTACTTC	CASSNRELLYEQYF
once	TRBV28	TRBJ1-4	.	TGTGCCAGCAGGCTCCCCGGGGGGGATAATGAAAAACTGTTTTTT	CASRLPGGDNEKLFF
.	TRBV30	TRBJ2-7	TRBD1	TGTGCCTGGGGACAGGGGGCCTACGAGCAGTACTTC	CAWGQGAYEQYF
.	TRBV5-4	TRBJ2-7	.	TGTGCCAGCAGTCCCGGGGGGCCGTCCTTAAGGGAGCAGTACTTC	CASSPGGPSLREQYF
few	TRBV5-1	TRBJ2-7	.	TGCGCCAGCACGCCTGGCAACTCCGGGAGTACGTCCGAGCAGTACTTC	CASTPGNSGSTSEQYF
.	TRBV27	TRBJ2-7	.	TGTGCCAGCAGCCCCGCGGGGTCCTACGAGCAGTACTTC	CASSPAGSYEQYF
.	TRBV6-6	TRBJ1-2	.	TGTGCCAGCAGTTACACAGGGAACTATGGCTACACCTTC	CASSYTGNYGYTF
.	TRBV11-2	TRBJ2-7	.	TGTGCCAGCAGCTTATTGGCCGCGGCACTTACCTACGAGCAGTACTTC	CASSLLAAALTYEQYF
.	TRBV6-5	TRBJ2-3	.	TGTGCCAGCAGCCCTAATGCAGATACGCAGTATTTT	CASSPNADTQYF
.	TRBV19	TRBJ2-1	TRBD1	TGTGCCAGTAGCCCGGGACAGGGTTACAATGAGCAGTTCTTC	CASSPGQGYNEQFF
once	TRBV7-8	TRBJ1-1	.	TGTGCCAGCAGCTTAGGAACAGGGACCACTGAAGCTTTCTTT	CASSLGTGTTEAFF
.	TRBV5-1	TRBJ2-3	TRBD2	TGCGCCAGCAGCTTACGAGCGGGAGGGCCAGGGACGCAGTATTTT	CASSLRAGGPGTQYF
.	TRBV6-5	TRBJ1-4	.	TGTGCCAGCAGGCTACAGGGTTGGGATGAAAAACTGTTTTTT	CASRLQGWDEKLFF
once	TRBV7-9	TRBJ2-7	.	TGTGCCAGCAGCCCCCGGGTATCTATCTACGAGCAGTACTTC	CASSPRVSIYEQYF
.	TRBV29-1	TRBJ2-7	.	TGCAGCGTGTCTGGACAGGACTACTACGAGCAGTACTTC	CSVSGQDYYEQYF
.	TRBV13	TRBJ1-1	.	TGTGCCAGCAGCTTTAAGACAGGAGCGAACACTGAAGCTTTCTTT	CASSFKTGANTEAFF